Sequencing of this T cell receptor beta chain was carried out in a study of cytomegalovirus exposure and HLA in healthy donors. As for the study in general: Early released data had around 89 million unique TCRs, all coming from HLA-typed donors.

This clone was recorded once. The antigen is unknown. The germline gives CDR1 SGHDN, CDR2 FVKESK. The CDR3 consists of 17 residues. V shed 6 bases, J shed 7 bases, and the junction held 13 bases outside the gene matches. 13 Jbeta primers and 60 Vbeta primers were used for the PCR. Here immunoSEQ multiplex PCR was the method, and the copy in TCRdb shows in-frame clones only, minus some. This sample has around 150,000 clones, with roughly 85% found just once. Study-level findings and limits: Altogether, more than 150 TCR beta chains were recorded as cytomegalovirus-associated. Specific recognition of CMV antigens was confirmed in vitro for three chains (all CMV-associated). An analysis done earlier found most TCR beta V segments productive about 87% or about 30% of the time.

The source material was PBMCs. The sequence was collected from a young woman in good health and CMV-seronegative. This sequence joins TRBV14 and TRBJ1-5, with 12 positions matching TRBD1. This CDR3 is CASSPGQGAISWQPQHF. CDR3 DNA sequence: TGTGCCAGCAGTCCGGGACAGGGGGCGATCAGTTGGCAGCCCCAGCATTTT.